This entry lists 6 T cell receptor beta chains sequenced from one sample in a study of T cell changes during pregnancy in multiple sclerosis. The protocol was immunoSEQ multiplex PCR, while the TCRdb copy is restricted to in-frame clones and leaves out a portion. The sample consists of roughly 22,000 clones, 90% to 95% of them appearing once. The sequencing used CD4+ T cells from peripheral blood mononuclear cells, collected after pregnancy. Source of these receptors: a female donor in good health, enrolled as a control in a pregnancy study.

The chain links TRBV5-1 to TRBJ2-7; D is possibly TRBD2 (5 bases). In germline, CDR1 is SGHRS, CDR2 YFSETQ. V was pared by 0 bases and J by 3 bases, with 10 bases between. This CDR3 comprises 14 residues. In nucleotides, the CDR3 is TGCGCCAGCAGCTTGGGAGGAGGAGGCTACGAGCAGTACTTC. Its protein product is CASSLGGGGYEQYF.

A single count supports this clone. This rearrangement joins TRBV27 to TRBJ2-7; D ambiguous. V lost 11 bases to trimming and J lost 1 base, with 15 bases between them. Germline values: CDR1 MNHEY, CDR2 SMNVEV (reference sequence). This CDR3 is 13 amino acids long. CDR3 residues: CAYLVWSSYEQYF. CDR3 nucleotide sequence: TGTGCCTACCTAGTCTGGTCGTCCTACGAGCAGTACTTC.

The CDR3 loop reads CAWSPGQNNEQFF. The CDR3 coding sequence is TGTGCCTGGAGTCCCGGACAGAACAATGAGCAGTTCTTC. The chain joins TRBV30 to TRBJ2-1; possibly TRBD1 for D (6 bases). Trimming pared 2 bases from V and 5 bases from J, leaving 10 bases between. This CDR3 has 13 residues. Germline-derived CDR1 and CDR2 are GTSNPN and SVGIG (reference sequence). Looking up the rest from reference TRBV30 and TRBJ2-1 gives the full variable domain: SQTIHQWPATLVQPVGSPLSLECTVEGTSNPNLYWYRQAAGRGLQLLFYSVGIGQISSEVPQNLSASRPQDRQFILSSKKLLLSDSGFYLCAWSPGQNNEQFFGPGTRLTVL.

A few counts support this clone. This sequence joins TRBV6-6 and TRBJ2-7; the D gene is possibly TRBD2 (5 bases). V was pared by 4 bases and J by 2 bases, with 12 bases between. CDR1 is MNHNY and CDR2 is SVGAGI in the germline V gene (reference sequence). The CDR3 runs to 14 residues. CDR3 region: CASSFEGPPYEQYF. The CDR3 region has the DNA TGTGCCAGCAGTTTTGAGGGCCCCCCCTACGAGCAGTACTTC.

This clone was seen only once. The J gene is TRBJ2-2, the V gene TRBV6-1, with TRBD2 identical over 7 bases. Trimming at V came to 7 bases and at J to 3 bases, leaving 5 bases not matched to a gene. Germline V gives CDR1 MNHNS, CDR2 SASEGT. The CDR3 extends over 14 amino acids. The CDR3 here is CASNRRGYTGELFF. CDR3 sequence (DNA): TGTGCCAGCAATAGGCGGGGGTACACCGGGGAGCTGTTTTTT.

This clone occurred a few times. This chain joins TRBV7-2 and TRBJ1-2; 7 nucleotides agree with TRBD1. Germline V gives CDR1 SGHTA, CDR2 FQGNSA. This CDR3 is built from 13 residues. The J segment lost 6 bases and the V segment lost 3 bases, leaving 4 bases of the junction unmatched. The CDR3 region is CASSFHGTDGYTF. The DNA for the CDR3 is TGTGCCAGCAGCTTCCACGGGACAGATGGCTACACCTTC.